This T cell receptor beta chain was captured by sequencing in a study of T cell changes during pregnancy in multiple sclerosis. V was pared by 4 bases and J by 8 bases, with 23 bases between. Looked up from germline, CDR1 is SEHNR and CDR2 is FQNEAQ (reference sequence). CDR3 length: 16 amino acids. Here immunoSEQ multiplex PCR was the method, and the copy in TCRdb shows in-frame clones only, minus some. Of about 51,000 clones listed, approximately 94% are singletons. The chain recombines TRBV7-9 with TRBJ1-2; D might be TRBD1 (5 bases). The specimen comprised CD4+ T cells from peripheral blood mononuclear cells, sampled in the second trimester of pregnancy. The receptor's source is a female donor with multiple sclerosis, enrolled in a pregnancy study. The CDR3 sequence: CASSSSGGVPGRGYTF. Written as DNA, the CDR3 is TGTGCCAGCAGCTCCTCGGGGGGGGTCCCAGGGAGAGGCTACACCTTC. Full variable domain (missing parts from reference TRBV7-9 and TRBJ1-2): DTGVSQNPRHKITKRGQNVTFRCDPISEHNRLYWYRQTLGQGPEFLTYFQNEAQLEKSRLLSDRFSAERPKGSFSTLEIQRTEQGDSAMYLCASSSSGGVPGRGYTFGSGTRLTVV.